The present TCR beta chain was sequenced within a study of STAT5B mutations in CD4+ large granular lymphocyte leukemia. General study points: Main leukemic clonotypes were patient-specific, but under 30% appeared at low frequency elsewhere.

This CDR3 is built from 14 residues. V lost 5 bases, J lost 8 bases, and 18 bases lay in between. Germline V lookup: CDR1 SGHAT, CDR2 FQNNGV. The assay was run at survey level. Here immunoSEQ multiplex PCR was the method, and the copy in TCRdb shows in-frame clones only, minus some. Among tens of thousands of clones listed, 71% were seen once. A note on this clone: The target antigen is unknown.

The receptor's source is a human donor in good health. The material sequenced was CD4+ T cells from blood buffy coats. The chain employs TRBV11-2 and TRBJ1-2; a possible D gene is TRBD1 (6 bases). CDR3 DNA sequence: TGTGCCAGCAGCCCACACGCCCCAGGGGCCGGCTACACCTTC. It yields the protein CASSPHAPGAGYTF.